Below are 9 T cell receptor beta chains sequenced from a single sample in a study of blood T cell repertoires in COVID-19. Produced via immunoSEQ multiplex PCR; TCRdb's table is partial and in-frame only. The repertoire holds over 200,000 clones, around 85% seen once, with around 4.7% in the top ten. The material sequenced was peripheral blood. The receptors were gathered from a human donor in a cohort sampled during active COVID-19.

CDR3 coding DNA: TGCGCCAGCAGCCCGCCTCAGGGGCGACGGGCTCACGAGCAGTACTTC. Residues: CASSPPQGRRAHEQYF. The J gene is TRBJ2-7, the V gene TRBV4-1, with a tentative D call TRBD1 (6 bases). Germline V gene lookup returns CDR1 MGHRA and CDR2 YSYEKL. The CDR3 spans 16 residues. V shed 4 bases and J shed 5 bases, with 21 bases lying between them.

The chain joins TRBV5-1 to TRBJ2-3, with 9 bases lining up with TRBD1. Germline lookup yields CDR1 SGHRS and CDR2 YFSETQ. V dropped 4 bases and J dropped 3; count of bases not matched to a gene: 3. This CDR3 is 14 amino acids long. The DNA of the CDR3 is TGCGCCAGCAGCCGGGGACAGGGAACAGATACGCAGTATTTT. It codes for CASSRGQGTDTQYF.

This sequence joins TRBV6-2 or TRBV6-3 and TRBJ2-3; 10 positions match TRBD2. V lost 3 bases and J lost 4; bases outside the gene matches: 10. Germline loops: CDR1 MNHEY, CDR2 SVGEGT. The CDR3 runs 17 residues. The CDR3 DNA sequence: TGTGCCAGCAGTTATGTCCCTAGCGGGAGCGGGTCAGATACGCAGTATTTT. Residues: CASSYVPSGSGSDTQYF.

The rearrangement joins TRBV28 to TRBJ1-1; tentative D call: TRBD1 (5 bases). From germline, CDR1 is MDHEN and CDR2 SYDVKM. The CDR3 has 14 residues. Trimming removed 3 bases at V and 1 base at J, with 9 bases between. The chain's CDR3 is CASSLLGGNTEAFF. Written as DNA, the CDR3 is TGTGCCAGCAGTTTGCTGGGGGGGAACACTGAAGCTTTCTTT.

This clone occurred once. This chain joins TRBV2 and TRBJ2-4, with D uncertain. Trimming shortened V by 2 bases and J by 10 bases, and 9 bases separated the two germline ends. Germline CDR1 is SNHLY and CDR2 is FYNNEI. This CDR3 contains 12 residues. The CDR3 region is CASSELRWIQYF. The DNA of the CDR3 is TGTGCCAGCAGTGAATTGAGGTGGATTCAGTACTTC.

CDR3 loop: CASSYGGTAYEQYF. The CDR3 DNA sequence: TGTGCCAGCAGCTATGGAGGTACAGCCTACGAGCAGTACTTC. The rearrangement links TRBV5-6 to TRBJ2-7, with D perhaps TRBD2 (5 bases). Between the trimmed V and J ends, which lost 3 bases and 2 bases, there was a span of 12 bases. The CDR3 runs 14 residues. Germline CDR1 is SGHDT and CDR2 is YYEEEE.

CDR3 in amino acids: CASSINRGRYYGYTF. CDR3 coding DNA: TGTGCCAGCAGCATAAACAGGGGCCGCTACTATGGCTACACCTTC. V and J are TRBV28 and TRBJ1-2; TRBD1 matches 7 bases. Germline CDR1 is MDHEN and CDR2 is SYDVKM. This CDR3 is built from 15 residues. V lost 6 bases, J lost 3 bases, and 10 bases stayed unmatched.

This clone was picked up one time. This chain uses TRBV19 with TRBJ2-1; 10 nucleotides align to TRBD2. Germline-derived CDR1 and CDR2 are LNHDA and SQIVND (reference sequence). This CDR3 is built from 19 residues. V dropped 5 bases and J dropped 0; count of bases not matched to a gene: 13. The CDR3 region is CASSSRLAGAISSYNEQFF. Written as DNA, the CDR3 is TGTGCCAGTAGTTCCAGACTAGCGGGTGCTATTAGCTCCTACAATGAGCAGTTCTTC.

V is TRBV19 and J is TRBJ1-2; D gene uncertain. The CDR3 is 14 residues long. Germline V gives CDR1 LNHDA, CDR2 SQIVND (reference sequence). V was cut by 6 bases and J by 8 bases, with 19 bases left in between. The CDR3, as DNA: TGTGCCAGTAGCCTACCTCGGGGATTAGGCGGCTACACCTTC. Translating gives CASSLPRGLGGYTF.